Listed here is a single T cell receptor beta chain. Everyone who took part was 18 to 89 years old, and they came from about two dozen US areas. The study assigned cohorts using participant-reported clinical history. Two consecutive negative NP/OP PCR tests, clearance, or resolved symptoms defined Cohort 3 recovery. In the original analysis: Scientists estimated how many nucleated cells there were by amplifying reference gene primers. Data came from immunoSEQ multiplex PCR; TCRdb stores just in-frame clones and leaves some out. That table furnishes V, J and clone size, whereas the DNA furnished D and trimming. This sample carries 200,000 to 250,000 clones, around 86% of them seen once, and the ten largest clones take under 2%. These data come from a study of blood T cell repertoires in COVID-19. The CDR3 has 14 amino acids. The germline V gene encodes CDR1 LNHNV and CDR2 YYDKDF (reference sequence). The germline V and J ends were trimmed by 5 bases and 6 bases, with 14 bases remaining between them.

This receptor was taken from a man aged 40-49 years who had recovered from COVID-19. The specimen was PBMCs or T cells enriched from blood (not recorded which). V is TRBV15 and J is TRBJ1-5; TRBD1 might be the D (6 bases). The CDR3 reads CATSATGTPQPQHF. In nucleotides, the CDR3 is TGTGCCACCAGCGCAACAGGGACCCCTCAGCCCCAGCATTTT.